The 3 T cell receptor beta chains presented below share a single source sample, sequenced in a study of shared clonotypes between healthy human individuals. TCRdb's table, derived via immunoSEQ multiplex PCR, lists solely in-frame clones and lacks some. The table includes 300,000 to 400,000 clones, around two thirds detected once. The sequenced sample was memory CD4+ T cells sorted from blood. Documented subset: CD45RA-negative fraction. The receptors derive from a man aged 25 to 45 in good health.

This chain uses TRBV5-4 with TRBJ1-2; D gene uncertain. The ends were cut back, 5 bases at V and 0 bases at J, with 8 bases in the middle. CDR3 length: 13 residues. Germline V lookup: CDR1 SGHNT, CDR2 YYREEE (reference sequence). The CDR3 reads CASSFTANYGYTF. CDR3 nucleotides: TGTGCCAGCAGTTTTACAGCTAACTATGGCTACACCTTC.

This chain joins TRBV7-6 and TRBJ2-1, with a possible D match to TRBD2 (6 bases). Germline V gene sequence: CDR1 SGHVS, CDR2 FNYEAQ. CDR3 size: 17 residues. V lost 5 bases and J 2 bases, leaving 19 bases between the germline ends. The CDR3 spells CASSRESPSVPYNEQFF. CDR3 in DNA: TGTGCCAGCAGCCGCGAGAGTCCTAGCGTTCCCTACAATGAGCAGTTCTTC.

The chain is built from TRBV30 and TRBJ2-5; the match to TRBD2 covers 7 bases. This CDR3 spans 14 amino acids. Germline V gene data show CDR1 as GTSNPN and CDR2 as SVGIG (reference sequence). Germline trimming cut 0 bases from V and 4 bases from J; bases unmatched to any gene: 5. This CDR3 is CAWSVGGSLETQYF. Here the CDR3 DNA reads TGTGCCTGGAGTGTAGGCGGGAGTTTAGAGACCCAGTACTTC. Variable domain in full (rest from reference TRBV30 and TRBJ2-5): SQTIHQWPATLVQPVGSPLSLECTVEGTSNPNLYWYRQAAGRGLQLLFYSVGIGQISSEVPQNLSASRPQDRQFILSSKKLLLSDSGFYLCAWSVGGSLETQYFGPGTRLLVL.